This T cell receptor (beta chain) originates from a study of T cells in Graves' hyperthyroidism and ophthalmopathy. There are many counts of this clonotype. Antigen: not known. There were TCR beta CDR3 regions amplified from RNA transcripts. First-round RT-PCR targeting the TCR CDR3 was performed with the HTBI primer set. Via MiXCR, TCRdb re-called the multiplex PCR reads, giving one row per CDR3 protein. This sample carries about 99,000 distinct CDR3 sequences, around 50% of them seen once, and the ten largest clones take under 30%. The length of the CDR3 is 16 residues. Trimming stripped 0 bases from V and 0 bases from J, with 6 bases between. Study-wide results and caveats: Ophthalmopathy was told apart from stable hyperthyroidism by a 13 V-J model.

The chain links TRBV12-3 or TRBV12-4 to TRBJ2-6; unclear D gene. The receptor was isolated from a man aged 35 to 55 with Graves' hyperthyroidism. Sequencing was performed on blood. The CDR3 sequence is CASSLATGSGANVLTF. CDR3 bases: TGTGCCAGCAGTTTAGCTACCGGCTCTGGGGCCAACGTCCTGACTTTC.